Included here is one TCR beta chain sequence, with context. Its antigen is not identified. This record belongs to a study of T cell responses to AZD1222 COVID-19 vaccine. CDR1 is SGHAT, CDR2 FQNNGV, per germline. The length of the CDR3 is 12 residues. V was trimmed by 0 bases and J by 3 bases, leaving 3 bases between them. Broader study findings: A rise in Spike-specific TCR breadth and depth followed two AZD1222 doses. Only 6 or 7 individuals given AZD1222 were seropositive at baseline. Unmutated variant regions are reportedly the target of nearly half of TCRs that are spike-specific. Donors in the cohort were predominantly white British and more often female, and clonal diversity was possibly underestimated.

Sequenced by immunoSEQ multiplex PCR; TCRdb stores in-frame clones only, minus some. The sample has roughly 140,000 clones; approximately 90% are singletons. V is TRBV11-2 and J is TRBJ2-7, with D hard to call. The sample in question was peripheral blood, obtained on day 0 of AZD1222 vaccination. The receptor's source is an adult in good health. CDR3 amino acids: CASSLDNYEQYF. The CDR3 DNA reads as TGTGCCAGCAGCTTAGATAACTACGAGCAGTACTTC.